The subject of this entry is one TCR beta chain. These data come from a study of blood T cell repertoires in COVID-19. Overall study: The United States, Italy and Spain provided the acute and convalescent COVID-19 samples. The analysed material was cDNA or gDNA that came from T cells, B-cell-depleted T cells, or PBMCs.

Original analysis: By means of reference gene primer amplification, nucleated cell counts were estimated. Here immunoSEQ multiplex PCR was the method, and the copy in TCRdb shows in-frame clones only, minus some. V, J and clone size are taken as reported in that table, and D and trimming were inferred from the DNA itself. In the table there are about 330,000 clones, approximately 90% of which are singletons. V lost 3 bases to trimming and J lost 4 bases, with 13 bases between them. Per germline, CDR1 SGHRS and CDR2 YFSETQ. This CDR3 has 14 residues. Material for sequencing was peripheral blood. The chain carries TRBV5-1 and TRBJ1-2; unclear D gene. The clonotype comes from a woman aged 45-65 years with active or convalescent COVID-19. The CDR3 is CASSSEEGRYGYTF. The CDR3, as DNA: TGCGCCAGCAGCTCAGAAGAGGGCCGCTATGGCTACACCTTC.